Listed here are 12 T cell receptor beta chains from one sample, sequenced in a study of shared clonotypes between healthy human individuals. Generated by immunoSEQ multiplex PCR, the TCRdb table keeps only in-frame clones and is missing some. This table has a few million clones, more than 80% appearing once. Input material: naive CD4+ T cells from PBMCs. The subset is: CD45RA+ positively selected. The receptors come from a man in his late teens or twenties in good health. Some clones in this sample may be carry-over from other donors' samples.

CDR3 sequence: CASSVVGTEQFF. Here the CDR3 DNA reads TGTGCCAGCAGCGTAGTGGGCACGGAGCAGTTCTTC. This chain joins TRBV9 and TRBJ2-1; no firm D call. The germline CDR1 and CDR2 sequences are SGDLS and YYNGEE. This CDR3 is 12 amino acids long. The V end was cut by 0 bases, the J end by 10 bases, with 8 bases between.

This sequence joins TRBV10-3 and TRBJ1-2; no definite D call. The germline V gene has CDR1 ENHRY and CDR2 SYGVKD. The CDR3 runs 12 residues. Trimming took 3 bases from V and 2 from J, leaving 4 bases between them. The CDR3 spells CAISDGNYGYTF. The CDR3 DNA reads as TGTGCCATCAGTGACGGGAACTATGGCTACACCTTC.

Worth noting for this clone: The same CDR3 also results from other DNA sequences found in this sample. The rearrangement uses TRBV5-1 and TRBJ2-7, with 8 bases that match TRBD1. There are 14 residues in the CDR3. Germline CDR1 reads SGHRS; CDR2 reads YFSETQ. The trim removed 0 bases at V and 3 bases at J, leaving 2 bases unmatched. CDR3 nucleotides: TGCGCCAGCAGCTTGGGGACAGGGATCTACGAGCAGTACTTC. It codes for CASSLGTGIYEQYF.

The chain joins TRBV9 to TRBJ2-3; no firm D call. V lost 7 bases, J lost 2 bases, and 11 bases lay in between. The CDR3 spans 13 residues. In germline, CDR1 is SGDLS, CDR2 YYNGEE. The CDR3 loop reads CASAVKPTDTQYF. CDR3 nucleotides: TGTGCCAGCGCCGTCAAACCCACAGATACGCAGTATTTT.

The chain recombines TRBV7-6 with TRBJ2-3; 10 nucleotides align to TRBD2. Germline V gene data show CDR1 as SGHVS and CDR2 as FNYEAQ. This CDR3 has 15 residues. V was pared by 2 bases and J by 6 bases, with 5 bases of the junction left unmatched. The CDR3 nucleotides read TGTGCCAGCAGCTTACTTAGCGGGAGGAGGGATACGCAGTATTTT. Its protein product is CASSLLSGRRDTQYF.

CDR3 nucleotides: TGTGCCAGCAGTTTATTTCTCGATACGCAGTATTTT. Residues: CASSLFLDTQYF. This chain joins TRBV28 and TRBJ2-3; no reliable D call. In germline, CDR1 is MDHEN, CDR2 SYDVKM. The V and J ends lost 1 base and 6 bases respectively, with 5 bases between them. The CDR3 totals 12 residues.

The rearrangement joins TRBV29-1 to TRBJ2-7; TRBD1 or TRBD2 may be the D gene (5 bases each). Germline values: CDR1 SQVTM, CDR2 ANQGSEA. The CDR3 has 16 amino acids. V was clipped by 6 bases and J by 2 bases, with 23 bases between them. As DNA, the CDR3 is TGCAGCGTCGTAGGGGTTGCGGGCGAGGGGCCCTACGAGCAGTACTTC. Translation gives CSVVGVAGEGPYEQYF.

The chain couples TRBV14 to TRBJ2-3, with D maybe TRBD2 (7 bases). Germline CDR1 is SGHDN and CDR2 is FVKESK. This CDR3 is 14 amino acids long. V lost 5 bases, J lost 0 bases, and 9 bases lay in between. Here the CDR3 DNA reads TGTGCCAGCAGCGGGAGGGGGAGCACAGATACGCAGTATTTT. This sequence encodes CASSGRGSTDTQYF.

This chain uses TRBV7-9 with TRBJ2-1, with D perhaps matching TRBD1 (5 bases). Germline assignment: CDR1 SEHNR and CDR2 FQNEAQ (reference sequence). V was shortened by 4 bases and J by 4 bases, with 8 bases between the two germline ends. The CDR3 totals 13 residues. Here the CDR3 reads CASSSTEYNEQFF. DNA for the CDR3: TGTGCCAGCAGCTCGACAGAGTACAATGAGCAGTTCTTC.

The V call is TRBV6-6, the J call TRBJ2-7, with 11 positions matching TRBD2. Trimming removed 2 bases from V and 0 bases from J; junction bases left unmatched: 3. The CDR3 has 16 residues. CDR1 and CDR2 from the germline V gene are MNHNY and SVGAGI (reference sequence). Here the CDR3 DNA reads TGTGCCAGCAGTTACGTTAGCGGGAGGGGCTCCTACGAGCAGTACTTC. Protein product: CASSYVSGRGSYEQYF.

This chain connects TRBV27 to TRBJ1-5; maybe TRBD1 (5 bases). This CDR3 has 18 residues. V was clipped by 2 bases and J by 1 base, with 18 bases between them. The germline gives CDR1 MNHEY, CDR2 SMNVEV (reference sequence). CDR3 bases: TGTGCCAGCAGTTTACATCCCCCCAGGGCTGAGAGCAATCAGCCCCAGCATTTT. This translates into CASSLHPPRAESNQPQHF.

The chain is built from TRBV29-1 and TRBJ2-7; D unresolved. CDR1 and CDR2 from the germline V gene are SQVTM and ANQGSEA. The V end lost 6 bases, the J end lost 0 bases, and 9 bases lay between the germline ends. The CDR3 contains 12 residues. The CDR3: CSVRLSSYEQYF. Here the CDR3 DNA reads TGCAGCGTCCGACTCAGCTCCTACGAGCAGTACTTC.